This is a list of T cell receptor beta chains from one sample in a study of cytomegalovirus exposure and HLA in healthy donors. Using immunoSEQ multiplex PCR, the repertoire was profiled, and TCRdb retains in-frame clones only, with some absent. The table records 95,000 to 150,000 clones, around 77% of them present only once. Input material: PBMCs. These receptors all stem from a man aged 18 to 29 in good health and CMV-seropositive. The CDR3 runs from the conserved cysteine through the conserved F or W. The order of the fields is J gene, clone size, D gene, V gene, CDR3 DNA, CDR3 protein. The D gene is left open where the match is weak. The size entry is marked missing in some rows and otherwise reads once, few, many or a size class.

J gene: TRBJ2-2
clone size: .
D gene: .
V gene: TRBV30
CDR3 DNA: TGTGCCTGGAGTTTACAGGATCTGGAATCCGGGGAGCTGTTTTTT
CDR3 protein: CAWSLQDLESGELFF

J gene: TRBJ2-7
clone size: .
D gene: TRBD1
V gene: TRBV12-5
CDR3 DNA: TGTGCTAGTGGTCCCGGGACAGGGATCCACGAGCAGTACTTC
CDR3 protein: CASGPGTGIHEQYF

J gene: TRBJ2-3
clone size: .
D gene: TRBD2
V gene: TRBV29-1
CDR3 DNA: TGCAGCGTTGAATTTACTGCGGGAGCAGATACGCAGTATTTT
CDR3 protein: CSVEFTAGADTQYF

J gene: TRBJ1-3
clone size: few
D gene: TRBD1
V gene: TRBV5-1
CDR3 DNA: TGCGCCAGCAGCTGGACAGGGGAAGGCAACACCATATATTTT
CDR3 protein: CASSWTGEGNTIYF

J gene: TRBJ2-7
clone size: .
D gene: .
V gene: TRBV6-1
CDR3 DNA: TGTGCCAGCAGTGAACACAGGGACTACGAGCAGTACTTC
CDR3 protein: CASSEHRDYEQYF

J gene: TRBJ1-2
clone size: .
D gene: TRBD1
V gene: TRBV28
CDR3 DNA: TGTGCCAGCAGTCGGGGACAGCTCTATGGCTACACCTTC
CDR3 protein: CASSRGQLYGYTF

J gene: TRBJ1-2
clone size: .
D gene: .
V gene: TRBV28
CDR3 DNA: TGTGCCGGTTACGCAGGGTTGGCCGGGGGCTACACCTTC
CDR3 protein: CAGYAGLAGGYTF

J gene: TRBJ2-2
clone size: .
D gene: TRBD2
V gene: TRBV7-9
CDR3 DNA: TGTGCCAGCAGCATCTCCACTAGCGGCGATACGCCCGGGGAGCTGTTTTTT
CDR3 protein: CASSISTSGDTPGELFF

J gene: TRBJ1-6
clone size: few
D gene: .
V gene: TRBV5-1
CDR3 DNA: TGCGCCAGCAGCTTGGGCGGCCTGAGCTCCTATAATTCACCCCTCCACTTT
CDR3 protein: CASSLGGLSSYNSPLHF

J gene: TRBJ1-2
clone size: .
D gene: .
V gene: TRBV7-9
CDR3 DNA: TGTGCCAGCAGCTTTCTTGGGCCCCCCTCCTGGGGCTACACCTTC
CDR3 protein: CASSFLGPPSWGYTF

J gene: TRBJ2-3
clone size: .
D gene: .
V gene: TRBV19
CDR3 DNA: TGTGCCAGCAGTTCGGATACGCAGTATTTT
CDR3 protein: CASSSDTQYF

J gene: TRBJ1-4
clone size: few
D gene: TRBD1
V gene: TRBV19
CDR3 DNA: TGTGCCAGTAGTCCTGGGACAGGAGCAACTAATGAAAAACTGTTTTTT
CDR3 protein: CASSPGTGATNEKLFF

J gene: TRBJ2-7
clone size: .
D gene: .
V gene: TRBV6-5
CDR3 DNA: TGTGCCAGCAGTTACTCGACTGGCTACGGGCAGTACTTC
CDR3 protein: CASSYSTGYGQYF

J gene: TRBJ2-1
clone size: .
D gene: TRBD2
V gene: TRBV11-2
CDR3 DNA: TGTGCCAGCAGCTTCACGGGACTAGATATCTATGAGCAGTTCTTC
CDR3 protein: CASSFTGLDIYEQFF

J gene: TRBJ2-7
clone size: .
D gene: TRBD1
V gene: TRBV6-5
CDR3 DNA: TGTGCCAGCCGGAACAGGGGTGGCTACGAGCAGTACTTC
CDR3 protein: CASRNRGGYEQYF

J gene: TRBJ2-2
clone size: .
D gene: TRBD1
V gene: TRBV6-1
CDR3 DNA: TGTGCCAGCAGTGTGATTTTTGGGACAGCTCCCACCGGGGAGCTGTTTTTT
CDR3 protein: CASSVIFGTAPTGELFF

J gene: TRBJ1-3
clone size: .
D gene: .
V gene: TRBV28
CDR3 DNA: TGTGCCAGCAGCTCGGGGACAAGGGAACCCCTCGGAAACACCATATATTTT
CDR3 protein: CASSSGTREPLGNTIYF

J gene: TRBJ2-2
clone size: .
D gene: .
V gene: TRBV28
CDR3 DNA: TGTGCCGAAGGGGGGGCCGGGGAGCTGTTTTTT
CDR3 protein: CAEGGAGELFF

J gene: TRBJ2-5
clone size: .
D gene: TRBD2
V gene: TRBV2
CDR3 DNA: TGTGCCAGCATTCAAATTGGGGGGGTGGATCAAGAGACCCAGTACTTC
CDR3 protein: CASIQIGGVDQETQYF

J gene: TRBJ1-2
clone size: .
D gene: TRBD1
V gene: TRBV7-6
CDR3 DNA: TGTGCCAGCAGCTTGAGTCCGGGACAGGGTTACTATGGCTACACCTTC
CDR3 protein: CASSLSPGQGYYGYTF

J gene: TRBJ2-7
clone size: .
D gene: TRBD1
V gene: TRBV4-1
CDR3 DNA: TGCGCCAGCAGCCCCGGACAGGTCGGAGAGCAGTACTTC
CDR3 protein: CASSPGQVGEQYF

J gene: TRBJ2-7
clone size: .
D gene: .
V gene: TRBV2
CDR3 DNA: TGTGCCAGCAGTCCCCTAGGCCCTGCCTACGAGCAGTACTTC
CDR3 protein: CASSPLGPAYEQYF

J gene: TRBJ2-1
clone size: .
D gene: .
V gene: TRBV7-3
CDR3 DNA: TGTGCCAGCAGCCCCCTCAGTGGCCGGAGCTCCTACAATGAGCAGTTCTTC
CDR3 protein: CASSPLSGRSSYNEQFF

J gene: TRBJ1-1
clone size: .
D gene: TRBD1
V gene: TRBV10-3
CDR3 DNA: TGTGCCATCAAGGACAGGGGTGCTGAAGCTTTCTTT
CDR3 protein: CAIKDRGAEAFF

J gene: TRBJ2-3
clone size: .
D gene: .
V gene: TRBV30
CDR3 DNA: TGTGCCTGGAGGGAACCCCCACCTAGGGGTGATACGCAGTATTTT
CDR3 protein: CAWREPPPRGDTQYF

J gene: TRBJ1-4
clone size: .
D gene: TRBD1
V gene: TRBV13
CDR3 DNA: TGTGCCAGCAGCACGGACAGGGGGGCCGCAACTAATGAAAAACTGTTTTTT
CDR3 protein: CASSTDRGAATNEKLFF

J gene: TRBJ1-4
clone size: .
D gene: .
V gene: TRBV15
CDR3 DNA: TGTGCCACCAGTACTCGAGGAGGCACTAATGAAAAACTGTTTTTT
CDR3 protein: CATSTRGGTNEKLFF

J gene: TRBJ2-1
clone size: many
D gene: TRBD2
V gene: TRBV6-1
CDR3 DNA: TGTGCCAGCAGTGAAGCAAGCGGGGGGGGGAATGAGCAGTTCTTC
CDR3 protein: CASSEASGGGNEQFF

J gene: TRBJ1-1
clone size: .
D gene: .
V gene: TRBV4-1
CDR3 DNA: TGCGCCAGCAGCCAAGATCCGGCGGGGTTGAACACTGAAGCTTTCTTT
CDR3 protein: CASSQDPAGLNTEAFF

J gene: TRBJ1-5
clone size: .
D gene: .
V gene: TRBV6-1
CDR3 DNA: TGTGCCAGCAGCCCTGGGCCGTATAGCAATCAGCCCCAGCATTTT
CDR3 protein: CASSPGPYSNQPQHF

J gene: TRBJ1-3
clone size: .
D gene: TRBD1
V gene: TRBV11-2
CDR3 DNA: TGTGCCAGCAGCCCCGGGACAGTAAACACCATATATTTT
CDR3 protein: CASSPGTVNTIYF

J gene: TRBJ1-1
clone size: .
D gene: TRBD1
V gene: TRBV11-2
CDR3 DNA: TGTGCCAGCAGCCTGGACAGGCTCGGAGCTTTCTTT
CDR3 protein: CASSLDRLGAFF

J gene: TRBJ1-1
clone size: .
D gene: TRBD1
V gene: TRBV4-1
CDR3 DNA: TGCGCCAGCAGCGGGACAGGGGGCGTGATGGGGACTGAAGCTTTCTTT
CDR3 protein: CASSGTGGVMGTEAFF

J gene: TRBJ1-1
clone size: .
D gene: TRBD1
V gene: TRBV19
CDR3 DNA: TGTGCCAGTAGTATTCGGCCACAGGGGAGGAACACTGAAGCTTTCTTT
CDR3 protein: CASSIRPQGRNTEAFF

J gene: TRBJ1-2
clone size: once
D gene: TRBD1
V gene: TRBV7-9
CDR3 DNA: TGTGCCAGCAGCTTTGACAGGGCTCGCTATGGCTACACCTTC
CDR3 protein: CASSFDRARYGYTF

J gene: TRBJ2-7
clone size: .
D gene: TRBD1
V gene: TRBV6-5
CDR3 DNA: TGTGCCAGCACCGCGACAGGGCCCTACGAGCAGTACTTC
CDR3 protein: CASTATGPYEQYF

J gene: TRBJ2-3
clone size: .
D gene: .
V gene: TRBV6-1
CDR3 DNA: TGTGCCAGCAGTGGACCACAAGGAGGGGGGGCGCCCACAGATACGCAGTATTTT
CDR3 protein: CASSGPQGGGAPTDTQYF

J gene: TRBJ2-1
clone size: .
D gene: .
V gene: TRBV2
CDR3 DNA: TGTGCCAGGCGGGGCTACGGTGAGCAGTTCTTC
CDR3 protein: CARRGYGEQFF

J gene: TRBJ2-7
clone size: .
D gene: .
V gene: TRBV25-1
CDR3 DNA: TGTGCCAGCAGATCGGCTAGGCGGGAGCAGTACTTC
CDR3 protein: CASRSARREQYF

J gene: TRBJ2-7
clone size: .
D gene: TRBD2
V gene: TRBV18
CDR3 DNA: TGTGCCAGCTCACCCTCGAGCGGGAGCCCCTACGAGCAGTACTTC
CDR3 protein: CASSPSSGSPYEQYF

J gene: TRBJ1-2
clone size: .
D gene: .
V gene: TRBV6-5
CDR3 DNA: TGTGCCAGCAGTACCGGGGGAGGCTACACCTTC
CDR3 protein: CASSTGGGYTF

J gene: TRBJ2-3
clone size: .
D gene: .
V gene: TRBV27
CDR3 DNA: TGTGCCAGCAGTCCCCTGACAGGATCCAGTAGCACAGATACGCAGTATTTT
CDR3 protein: CASSPLTGSSSTDTQYF

J gene: TRBJ2-2
clone size: .
D gene: TRBD2
V gene: TRBV6-5
CDR3 DNA: TGTGCCAGCTCAGCGGGAGGGTCCACCGGGGAGCTGTTTTTT
CDR3 protein: CASSAGGSTGELFF

J gene: TRBJ2-2
clone size: .
D gene: TRBD2
V gene: TRBV4-2
CDR3 DNA: TGTGCCAGCAGCCAAGTTGGACTAGCGGGGTCCGGGGGCACCGGGGAGCTGTTTTTT
CDR3 protein: CASSQVGLAGSGGTGELFF

J gene: TRBJ2-5
clone size: .
D gene: TRBD2
V gene: TRBV2
CDR3 DNA: TGTGCCAGCAGTGATACTAGCGGGAGAGAGACCCAGTACTTC
CDR3 protein: CASSDTSGRETQYF

J gene: TRBJ2-7
clone size: .
D gene: TRBD1
V gene: TRBV29-1
CDR3 DNA: TGCAGCGTTGAAGATAGGGGTTCGACAGGGTCCTACGAGCAGTACTTC
CDR3 protein: CSVEDRGSTGSYEQYF